These 30 T cell receptor beta chains were sequenced from one sample in a study of blood T cell repertoires in COVID-19. TCRdb's table, derived via immunoSEQ multiplex PCR, lists solely in-frame clones and lacks some. The sample consists of 65,000 to 90,000 clones, approximately 90% of them appearing once. Sequencing was carried out using peripheral blood. The receptors derive from a human donor in a cohort sampled during active COVID-19.

The CDR3 sequence: CASSLGGTNEKLFF. The CDR3 DNA sequence: TGTGCCAGCTCACTGGGAGGGACTAATGAAAAACTGTTTTTT. The chain employs TRBV18 and TRBJ1-4; D is undetermined. Between the trimmed V and J ends, which lost 4 bases and 2 bases, there was a span of 8 bases. CDR1 and CDR2 from the germline V gene are KGHSH and LQKENI. The CDR3 is made up of 14 amino acids.

V usage is TRBV9 and J usage is TRBJ2-3; 8 nucleotides agree with TRBD2. The CDR3 is 17 residues long. Germline CDR1 SGDLS, CDR2 YYNGEE. J was trimmed by 2 bases and V by 0 bases; bases with no gene match: 8. The CDR3 DNA reads as TGTGCCAGCAGCGTAGCGGGGGGGGCGGCCTACACAGATACGCAGTATTTT. Its translation: CASSVAGGAAYTDTQYF. Full variable domain (missing parts from reference TRBV9 and TRBJ2-3): DSGVTQTPKHLITATGQRVTLRCSPRSGDLSVYWYQQSLDQGLQFLIQYYNGEERAKGNILERFSAQQFPDLHSELNLSSLELGDSALYFCASSVAGGAAYTDTQYFGPGTRLTVL.

In this sample, this clone turned up once. This chain connects TRBV6-5 to TRBJ2-3, with TRBD1 as a possible D gene (6 bases). The germline V gene has CDR1 MNHEY and CDR2 SVGAGI. Trimming pared 4 bases from V and 2 bases from J, leaving 13 bases between. This CDR3 has 15 residues. The CDR3 coding sequence is TGTGCCAGCAGTTTCCATTGGACAGTCACAGATACGCAGTATTTT. Protein: CASSFHWTVTDTQYF.

This chain links TRBV2 with TRBJ1-2; D is possibly TRBD1 (6 bases). CDR1 and CDR2 from the germline V gene are SNHLY and FYNNEI. Deletions cut 6 bases from V and 8 bases from J, with 13 bases between. The CDR3 loop spans 12 amino acids. Here the CDR3 DNA reads TGTGCCAGCAGGCAAACAGGGTGGGGCTACACCTTC. This gives the protein CASRQTGWGYTF.

V and J are TRBV7-2 and TRBJ2-3; D not resolved. The germline CDR1 and CDR2 sequences are SGHTA and FQGNSA. Trimming shortened V by 5 bases and J by 2 bases, and 5 bases separated the two germline ends. The CDR3 runs to 12 residues. The CDR3 here is CASSTYTDTQYF. The CDR3 DNA sequence: TGTGCCAGCAGCACCTACACAGATACGCAGTATTTT.

The gene calls are TRBV7-9 and TRBJ2-1; possibly TRBD2 for D (6 bases). The CDR3 runs 17 residues. The ends were cut back, 1 base at V and 0 bases at J, with 13 bases in the middle. The germline gives CDR1 SEHNR, CDR2 FQNEAQ (reference sequence). CDR3 sequence (DNA): TGTGCCAGCAGCTTAGACCCAGGAGCGGGCTCCTACAATGAGCAGTTCTTC. This gives the protein CASSLDPGAGSYNEQFF.

This clone appeared once. This rearrangement joins TRBV4-3 to TRBJ2-7, with TRBD1 matching 9 bases. There are 15 residues in the CDR3. CDR1 and CDR2 from the germline V gene are LGHNA and YSLEER. V lost 8 bases to trimming and J lost 2 bases; unmatched junction nucleotides: 10. CDR3 sequence reads: CASGLGTGNPYEQYF. DNA for the CDR3: TGCGCCAGCGGGTTAGGGACAGGGAATCCCTACGAGCAGTACTTC.

The genes are TRBV19 and TRBJ2-2; D call uncertain. V lost 6 bases and J lost 6, with 8 bases in between. The CDR3 length is 12 residues. Germline V gene lookup returns CDR1 LNHDA and CDR2 SQIVND (reference sequence). The DNA of the CDR3 is TGTGCCAGTAGCCCCCAGTCCGGGGAGCTGTTTTTT. Its translation is CASSPQSGELFF.

The V gene is TRBV7-7, the J gene TRBJ2-3, with D hard to call. The germline V gene has CDR1 SSHAT and CDR2 FNYEAQ (reference sequence). CDR3 length: 15 amino acids. V lost 4 bases and J lost 0, with 11 bases in between. CDR3 in DNA: TGTGCCAGCAGCTACACGGCGGCTAGCACAGATACGCAGTATTTT. Protein: CASSYTAASTDTQYF.

This chain uses TRBV4-1 with TRBJ2-5; D is perhaps TRBD1 (6 bases). The germline CDR1 and CDR2 sequences are MGHRA and YSYEKL. The germline V and J ends were trimmed by 0 bases and 4 bases, with 15 bases remaining between them. CDR3 length: 16 residues. The CDR3 nucleotides read TGCGCCAGCAGCCAAGATCAGGGACACCTGGGAGAGACCCAGTACTTC. Amino acid sequence: CASSQDQGHLGETQYF.

The chain links TRBV18 to TRBJ2-5; 11 positions match TRBD1. Germline V gene data show CDR1 as KGHSH and CDR2 as LQKENI. V shed 5 bases, J shed 6 bases, and the junction held 14 bases outside the gene matches. The CDR3 sequence is 17 residues long. The CDR3 loop is CASSTGQGGEFVQTQYF. DNA for the CDR3: TGTGCCAGCTCAACGGGACAGGGGGGAGAATTCGTGCAGACCCAGTACTTC.

Only a few counts were recorded for this clone. The rearrangement uses TRBV10-3 and TRBJ2-2; no definite D call. Between the trimmed V and J ends, which lost 5 bases and 1 base, there was a span of 5 bases. The germline V gene encodes CDR1 ENHRY and CDR2 SYGVKD. The CDR3 is made up of 13 amino acids. The CDR3 bases are TGTGCCATCAGTACAGTGAACACCGGGGAGCTGTTTTTT. Amino acids: CAISTVNTGELFF.

The genes are TRBV11-3 and TRBJ2-3; D not certain. Germline CDR1 SGHNT, CDR2 YENEEA. Deletions cut 1 base from V and 6 bases from J, with 17 bases between. CDR3 length: 16 residues. In nucleotides, the CDR3 is TGTGCCAGCAGCTTAGGTCGGCCAGGAACATTGGATACGCAGTATTTT. This codes for CASSLGRPGTLDTQYF.

On this clone itself: An end of the junction differs from the germline gene, which may be a read error. CDR3 protein: CASRPGIPGDTIYF. The CDR3 nucleotides read TGTGCCAGTCGTCCGGGGATCCCTGGAGACACCATATATTTT. The genes are TRBV19 and TRBJ1-3; D not resolved. Looked up from germline, CDR1 is LNHDA and CDR2 is SQIVND (reference sequence). This CDR3 is 14 amino acids long. Looking up the rest from reference TRBV19 and TRBJ1-3 gives the full variable domain: DGGITQSPKYLFRKEGQNVTLSCEQNLNHDAMYWYRQDPGQGLRLIYYSQIVNDFQKGDIAEGYSVSREKKESFPLTVTSAQKNPTAFYLCASRPGIPGDTIYFGEGSWLTVV.

In its sample, this clone was seen once. The V and J genes are TRBV7-8 and TRBJ2-3, with TRBD2 as a possible D gene (6 bases). This CDR3 spans 15 amino acids. Germline CDR1 is SGHVS and CDR2 is FQNEAQ. V was shortened by 5 bases and J by 3 bases, with 15 bases between the two germline ends. CDR3 DNA sequence: TGTGCCAGCAGCCTAGGGGCGGGGCGGACAGATACGCAGTATTTT. Translated: CASSLGAGRTDTQYF. The full variable domain, rest sourced from reference TRBV7-8 and TRBJ2-3, is GAGVSQSPRYKVAKRGQDVALRCDPISGHVSLFWYQQALGQGPEFLTYFQNEAQLDKSGLPSDRFFAERPEGSVSTLKIQRTQQEDSAVYLCASSLGAGRTDTQYFGPGTRLTVL.

The chain carries TRBV10-3 and TRBJ2-7; 12 nucleotides align to TRBD1. This CDR3 spans 14 amino acids. The J segment lost 7 bases and the V segment lost 6 bases, leaving 7 bases of the junction unmatched. Germline-derived CDR1 and CDR2 are ENHRY and SYGVKD. CDR3 sequence reads: CAISSGQGAWEQYF. The CDR3 DNA reads as TGTGCCATCAGCTCGGGACAGGGGGCGTGGGAGCAGTACTTC.

V and J are TRBV12-3 or TRBV12-4 and TRBJ1-2, with TRBD1 matching over 11 bases. CDR3 length equals 13 residues. The ends lost 5 bases at V and 8 bases at J; junction bases unmatched: 4. CDR3 loop: CASSEGQGGGYTF. The CDR3 DNA reads TGTGCCAGCAGTGAGGGACAGGGGGGCGGCTACACCTTC.

The chain couples TRBV7-3 to TRBJ2-1; unclear D gene. Germline V gene lookup returns CDR1 SGHTA and CDR2 FQGTGA. V was clipped by 5 bases and J by 6 bases, with 11 bases between them. CDR3 size: 13 residues. CDR3 bases: TGTGCCAGCAGCAGGAAACCTAGCAATGAGCAGTTCTTC. Translation gives CASSRKPSNEQFF.

This chain joins TRBV7-6 and TRBJ1-4; 8 bases align to TRBD1. CDR1 SGHVS and CDR2 FNYEAQ come from the germline V gene. The CDR3 is 15 amino acids. V lost 3 bases and J lost 8; bases outside the gene matches: 8. Here the CDR3 reads CASSLGTDRDEKLFF. Here the CDR3 DNA reads TGTGCCAGCAGCTTGGGGACGGACAGGGACGAAAAACTGTTTTTT.

As regards this clone: One end of the junction does not line up with germline, which may come from a read error. The chain carries TRBV18 and TRBJ2-7, with TRBD1 matching 9 bases. CDR1 is KGHSH and CDR2 is LQKENI in the germline V gene. This CDR3 is built from 15 residues. Written as DNA, the CDR3 is TGTGCCAGCTCGCCACAGGGGGCAAGCTCCTACGAGCAGTACTTC. Protein product: CASSPQGASSYEQYF.

The chain joins TRBV5-1 to TRBJ1-6; D is uncertain. V was shortened by 4 bases and J by 7 bases, with 12 bases between the two germline ends. CDR3 length equals 14 residues. The germline V gene encodes CDR1 SGHRS and CDR2 YFSETQ. CDR3 loop: CASSARVPNSPLHF. The DNA for the CDR3 is TGCGCCAGCAGCGCCCGGGTCCCGAATTCACCCCTCCACTTT.

This sequence joins TRBV9 and TRBJ1-4, with 8 positions matching TRBD1. The CDR3 covers 14 residues. J was trimmed by 5 bases and V by 4 bases; bases with no gene match: 4. The germline gives CDR1 SGDLS, CDR2 YYNGEE. The CDR3 loop is CASSRTGWNEKLFF. The DNA of the CDR3 is TGTGCCAGCAGCCGGACAGGGTGGAATGAAAAACTGTTTTTT. The full variable domain, in which reference TRBV9 and TRBJ1-4 provide the parts outside the CDR3, is DSGVTQTPKHLITATGQRVTLRCSPRSGDLSVYWYQQSLDQGLQFLIQYYNGEERAKGNILERFSAQQFPDLHSELNLSSLELGDSALYFCASSRTGWNEKLFFGSGTQLSVL.

The chain couples TRBV4-1 to TRBJ2-3; weak D call: TRBD2 (6 bases). Per germline, CDR1 MGHRA and CDR2 YSYEKL. This CDR3 has 17 residues. Trimming took off 1 base at V and 2 bases at J, with 16 bases between the two ends. CDR3 DNA: TGCGCCAGCAGCCAAGGACCAGGGAGGACCCACACAGATACGCAGTATTTT. This encodes CASSQGPGRTHTDTQYF.

This clone was seen only once. The rearrangement uses TRBV18 and TRBJ1-5; D is perhaps TRBD1 (6 bases). V lost 4 bases and J lost 7, with 11 bases in between. Germline V lookup: CDR1 KGHSH, CDR2 LQKENI. The CDR3 loop spans 13 amino acids. The CDR3 DNA sequence: TGTGCCAGCTCACAACAGGGCACACAGCCCCAGCATTTT. Its protein product is CASSQQGTQPQHF.

The V and J genes are TRBV19 and TRBJ2-1; 14 bases fit TRBD2. Trimming took 1 base from V and 4 from J; bases not matched to a gene: 0. CDR3 length: 16 residues. Germline CDR1 and CDR2: LNHDA and SQIVND (reference sequence). The DNA for the CDR3 is TGTGCCAGTAGTATAGGACTAGCGGGGGGGTACAATGAGCAGTTCTTC. This codes for CASSIGLAGGYNEQFF. Based on the CDR3 plus reference TRBV19 and TRBJ2-1, the full variable domain is DGGITQSPKYLFRKEGQNVTLSCEQNLNHDAMYWYRQDPGQGLRLIYYSQIVNDFQKGDIAEGYSVSREKKESFPLTVTSAQKNPTAFYLCASSIGLAGGYNEQFFGPGTRLTVL.

V gene TRBV5-4 combines with J gene TRBJ1-2; D not resolved. This CDR3 has 11 residues. From germline, CDR1 is SGHNT and CDR2 YYREEE (reference sequence). V was pared by 1 base and J by 8 bases, with 6 bases between. The CDR3 loop is CASSLNQGYTF. As DNA, the CDR3 is TGTGCCAGCAGCTTGAACCAGGGCTACACCTTC.

V is TRBV5-1 and J is TRBJ1-1; tentative D call: TRBD1 (6 bases). V was cut by 4 bases and J by 4 bases, with 17 bases left in between. This CDR3 contains 15 residues. The germline gives CDR1 SGHRS, CDR2 YFSETQ. CDR3 residues: CASSPVGAQGTEAFF. The CDR3 bases are TGCGCCAGCAGCCCGGTGGGGGCGCAGGGCACTGAAGCTTTCTTT.

This chain uses TRBV7-2 with TRBJ2-7, with a weak D call TRBD1 (5 bases). In germline, CDR1 is SGHTA, CDR2 FQGNSA. Trimming cost V 5 bases and J 2 bases, with 7 bases left between them. The CDR3 covers 12 residues. CDR3 in DNA: TGTGCCAGCAGCATGGACACCTACGAGCAGTACTTC. It yields the protein CASSMDTYEQYF. The complete variable domain, with remaining parts taken from reference TRBV7-2 and TRBJ2-7, reads GAGVSQSPSNKVTEKGKDVELRCDPISGHTALYWYRQSLGQGLEFLIYFQGNSAPDKSGLPSDRFSAERTGGSVSTLTIQRTQQEDSAVYLCASSMDTYEQYFGPGTRLTVT.

V is TRBV6-5 and J is TRBJ1-2; D remains ambiguous. CDR1 is MNHEY and CDR2 is SVGAGI in the germline V gene. This CDR3 has 13 amino acids. Trimming stripped 2 bases from V and 3 bases from J, with 7 bases between. CDR3 amino acids: CASSYGRDYGYTF. The CDR3 DNA reads as TGTGCCAGCAGTTACGGGAGAGACTATGGCTACACCTTC.

The chain joins TRBV23-1 to TRBJ2-6; the D is unclear. TRBV23-1 carries the ORF label, with uncertain function. Trimming pared 0 bases from V and 1 base from J, leaving 4 bases between. The CDR3 spans 15 residues. The CDR3 loop is CASSQSYSGANVLTF. The CDR3 DNA reads TGCGCCAGCAGTCAATCGTATTCTGGGGCCAACGTCCTGACTTTC.